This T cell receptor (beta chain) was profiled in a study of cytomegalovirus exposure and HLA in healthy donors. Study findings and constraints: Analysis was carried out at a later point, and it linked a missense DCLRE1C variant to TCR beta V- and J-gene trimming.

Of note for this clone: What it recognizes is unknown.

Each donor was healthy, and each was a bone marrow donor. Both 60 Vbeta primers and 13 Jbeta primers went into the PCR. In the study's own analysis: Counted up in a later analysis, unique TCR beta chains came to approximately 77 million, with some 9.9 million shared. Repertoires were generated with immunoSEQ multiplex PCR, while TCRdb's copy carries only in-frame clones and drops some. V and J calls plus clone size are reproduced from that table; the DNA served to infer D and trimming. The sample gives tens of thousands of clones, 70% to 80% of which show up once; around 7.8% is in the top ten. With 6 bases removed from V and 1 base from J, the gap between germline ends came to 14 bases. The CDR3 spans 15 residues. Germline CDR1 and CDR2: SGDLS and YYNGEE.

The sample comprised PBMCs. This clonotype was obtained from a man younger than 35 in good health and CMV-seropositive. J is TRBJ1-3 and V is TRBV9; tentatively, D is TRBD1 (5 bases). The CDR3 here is CASKEGLQSGNTIYF. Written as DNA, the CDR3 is TGTGCCAGCAAGGAGGGGCTTCAGTCTGGAAACACCATATATTTT.